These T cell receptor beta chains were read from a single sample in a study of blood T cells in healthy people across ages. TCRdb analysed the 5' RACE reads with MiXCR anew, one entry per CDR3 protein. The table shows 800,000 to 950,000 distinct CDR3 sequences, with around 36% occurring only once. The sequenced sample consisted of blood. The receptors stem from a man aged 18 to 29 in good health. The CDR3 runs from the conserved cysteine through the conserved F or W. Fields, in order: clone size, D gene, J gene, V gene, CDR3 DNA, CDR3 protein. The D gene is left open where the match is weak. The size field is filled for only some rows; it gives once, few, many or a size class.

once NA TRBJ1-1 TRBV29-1 TGCAGCGTTGCGTACCTTAGGGGTTACACTGAAGCTTTCTTT CSVAYLRGYTEAFF
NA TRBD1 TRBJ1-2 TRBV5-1 TGCGCCAGCAGCTTGGGCTACGGGACAGCATATGGCCACACCTTC CASSLGYGTAYGHTF
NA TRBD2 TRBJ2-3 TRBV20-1 TGCAGTGCCCGGAGAAGCGGGGGGATAAGCACAGATACGCAGTATTTT CSARRSGGISTDTQYF
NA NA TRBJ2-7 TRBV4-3 TGCGCCAGCAGCCAGGTAACAGGCGCCCCTTACGAGCAGTACTTC CASSQVTGAPYEQYF
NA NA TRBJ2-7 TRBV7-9 TGTGCCAGCAGCGGCGGGGGCTTCCTGGAGCAGTACTTC CASSGGGFLEQYF
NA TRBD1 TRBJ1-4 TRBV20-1 TGCAGTGCTAGCCCAGGGGGATCTGAAAAACTGTTTTTT CSASPGGSEKLFF
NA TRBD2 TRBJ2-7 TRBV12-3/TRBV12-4 TGTGCCAGCAGTTTTATTGTAGCGGGGGGGCACCACGAGCAGTACTTC CASSFIVAGGHHEQYF
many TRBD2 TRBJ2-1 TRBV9 TGTGCCAGCAGCTTCCTAGCGGGGGGGTACAATGAGCAGTTCTTC CASSFLAGGYNEQFF
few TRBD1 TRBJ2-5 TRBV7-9 TGTGCCAGCAGCTCCGGAGGACAGGCTCTGTACTTC CASSSGGQALYF
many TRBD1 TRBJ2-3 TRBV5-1 TGCGCCAGCAGCGGGAGACAGGGGAACACAGATACGCAGTATTTT CASSGRQGNTDTQYF
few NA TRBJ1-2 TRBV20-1 TGCAGTGCTAGAGATAGGTGGGTCTATGGCTACACCTTC CSARDRWVYGYTF
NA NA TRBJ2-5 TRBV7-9 TGTGCCAGCAGCTTACCGGACAGACTTCAAGAGACCCAGTACTTC CASSLPDRLQETQYF
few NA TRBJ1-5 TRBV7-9 TGTGCCAGCAGTAGGTCGAGCAATCAGCCCCAGCATTTT CASSRSSNQPQHF
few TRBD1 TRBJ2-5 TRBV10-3 TGTGCCATCAGTGGTGACAGGGGAGAGGCCCAGTACTTC CAISGDRGEAQYF
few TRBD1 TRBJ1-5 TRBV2 TGTGCCAGCAGAAAACAGGGGGGGAGCAATCAGCCCCAGCATTTT CASRKQGGSNQPQHF
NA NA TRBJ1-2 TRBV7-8 TGTGCCAGCAGCTTAGATCGAACAGCGACCTATGGCTACACATTC CASSLDRTATYGYTF
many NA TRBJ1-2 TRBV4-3 TGCGCCAGCAGCCAAGATGAGGGGACTAACTATGGCTACACCTTC CASSQDEGTNYGYTF
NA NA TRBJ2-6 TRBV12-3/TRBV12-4 TGTGCCAGCAGTTCCTTCAGAGCTAGCTCTGGGGCCAACGTCCTGACTTTC CASSSFRASSGANVLTF
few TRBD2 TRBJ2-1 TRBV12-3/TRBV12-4 TGTGCCAGCAGTCCAACTAGCGGGGGACGGGACGAGCAGTTCTTC CASSPTSGGRDEQFF
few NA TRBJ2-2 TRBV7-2 TGTGCCAGCAGCTTAGCTGGCTTCGGGACCGGGGAGCTGTTTTTT CASSLAGFGTGELFF
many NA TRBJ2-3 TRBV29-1 TGCAGCGTTGAAGGGCTGTACGCTAGCACAGATACGCAGTATTTT CSVEGLYASTDTQYF
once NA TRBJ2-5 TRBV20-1 TGCAGTGCTAAGAAAAGTGGCTCAGAGACCCAGTACTTC CSAKKSGSETQYF
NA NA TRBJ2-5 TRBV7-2 TGTGCCAGCAGCCAGAGGAGCGGGGACACGCTCCAAGAGACCCAGTACTTC CASSQRSGDTLQETQYF
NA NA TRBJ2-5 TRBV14 TGTGCCAGCAGCCAAGAAGTCGCCTTTCAAGAGACCCAGTACTTC CASSQEVAFQETQYF
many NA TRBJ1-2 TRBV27 TGTGCCAGCAGTCGTAAGGTATTAAGTCAAAGGACCCACTATGGCTACACCTTC CASSRKVLSQRTHYGYTF
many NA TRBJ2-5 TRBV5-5 TGTGCCAGCAGCTGGGGACCGCCGTACCAAGAGACCCAGTACTTC CASSWGPPYQETQYF
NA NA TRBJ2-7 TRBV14 TGTGCCAGCAGCCTGGTAATAAACAATGAGCAGTACTTC CASSLVINNEQYF
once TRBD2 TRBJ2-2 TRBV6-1 TGTGCCAGCAGTCCCCCTGGTCGGGGAGGGATTGCCGGGGAGCTGTTTTTT CASSPPGRGGIAGELFF
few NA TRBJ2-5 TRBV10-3 TGTGCCATCAGTGATACATCCGACAGCCGAGAGGAGACCCAGTACTTC CAISDTSDSREETQYF
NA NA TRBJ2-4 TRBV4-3 TGCGCCAGCAGCCAAGCTGGGGGCAAAAACATTCAGTACTTC CASSQAGGKNIQYF
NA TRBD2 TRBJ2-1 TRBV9 TGTGCCAGCAGCGTAGGACCCACTAGCGGGAATAACAATGAGCAGTTCTTC CASSVGPTSGNNNEQFF
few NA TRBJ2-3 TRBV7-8 TGTGCCAGCAGCCCCTTGGCGCCAGATACGCAGTATTTT CASSPLAPDTQYF
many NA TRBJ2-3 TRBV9 TGTGCCAGCAGCAGTACAGGGAAAAGCACAGATACGCAGTATTTT CASSSTGKSTDTQYF
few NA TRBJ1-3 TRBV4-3 TGCGCCAGCAGCCCCGGGGGAAACACCATATATTTT CASSPGGNTIYF
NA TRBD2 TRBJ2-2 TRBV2 TGTGCCAGCACCCTTCCGGGACTAGCGTCGAACACCGGGGAGCTGTTTTTT CASTLPGLASNTGELFF
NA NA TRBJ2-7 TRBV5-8 TGTGCCAGCAGCTTCCCTTGGGGTCCCTACGAGCAGTACTTC CASSFPWGPYEQYF
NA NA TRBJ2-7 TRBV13 TGTGCCAGCAGCACCCGACAAGCCTACGAGCAGTACTTC CASSTRQAYEQYF
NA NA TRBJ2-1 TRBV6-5 TGTGCCAGCAGTTACCAGGGACTCCTAGAGACCCAGTTCTTC CASSYQGLLETQFF
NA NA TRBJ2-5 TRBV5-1 TGCGCCAGCAGCCCCAGTTCGTACACCCTCCAAGAGACCCAGTACTTC CASSPSSYTLQETQYF
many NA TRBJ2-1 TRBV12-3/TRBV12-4 TGTGCCAGCAGTCGTGGGGGGGCCTCCTACAATGAGCAGTTCTTC CASSRGGASYNEQFF
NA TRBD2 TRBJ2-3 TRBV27 TGTGCCAGCGCTTCGGGGACTATTTCTACCGGTACAGATACGCAGTATTTT CASASGTISTGTDTQYF
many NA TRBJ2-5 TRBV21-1 TGTGCCAGCAGCAAAGAATTGCAGGGTAGGAACGCCGGGCAGCAGTACTTC CASSKELQGRNAGQQYF
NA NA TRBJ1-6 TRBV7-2 TGTGCCAGCAGCTTAGCGGGGGTGAGCGGTTCACCCCTCCACTTT CASSLAGVSGSPLHF
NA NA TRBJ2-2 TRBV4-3 TGCGCCAGCAGCCAAGTGGTGGACACCGGGGAGCTGTTTTTT CASSQVVDTGELFF
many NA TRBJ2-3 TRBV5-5 TGTGCCAGCAGCTTGTCCCGACCGCTGGATACGCAGTATTTT CASSLSRPLDTQYF
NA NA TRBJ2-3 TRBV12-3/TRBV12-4 TGTGCCAGCAGTGTGGGGGCCGAGGATACGCAGTATTTT CASSVGAEDTQYF
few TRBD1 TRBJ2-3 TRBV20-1 TGCAGTGCTAGCTGGGACAGGGGCGAAACAGATACGCAGTATTTT CSASWDRGETDTQYF
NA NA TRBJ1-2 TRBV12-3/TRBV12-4 TGTGCCAGCTTCTCCCCACAGGGAGTTCCTAACTATGGCTACACCTTC CASFSPQGVPNYGYTF
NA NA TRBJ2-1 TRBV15 TGTGCCACCACCACAGACAGCAGCTCCTACAATGAGCAGTTCTTC CATTTDSSSYNEQFF
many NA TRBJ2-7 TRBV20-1 TGCAGTGCTAGAGATCAGCTGACGTACGAGCAGTACTTC CSARDQLTYEQYF
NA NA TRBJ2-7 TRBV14 TGTGCCAGCAGCCACCGTGACACGTTCTACGAGCAGTACTTC CASSHRDTFYEQYF
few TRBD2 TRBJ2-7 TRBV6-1 TGTGCCAGCAGTGAAAGGTTTAGCGGGGGCTACGAGCAGTACTTC CASSERFSGGYEQYF